Below, 28 T cell receptor beta chains from the same sample are listed, as sequenced in a study of blood T cell repertoires in COVID-19. The method was immunoSEQ multiplex PCR; TCRdb's version includes in-frame clones alone and lacks a portion of them. The sample carries hundreds of thousands of clones, around 86% recorded once. What was sequenced was PBMCs or T cells enriched from blood (not recorded which). Receptor source: a young man who had recovered from COVID-19.

The CDR3, as DNA: TGTGCCAGCAGCGTAGATCTCAGGGGAGACACTGAAGCTTTCTTT. This sequence encodes CASSVDLRGDTEAFF. The chain carries TRBV9 and TRBJ1-1, with a possible D match to TRBD1 (6 bases). The CDR3 has 15 residues. The germline CDR1 and CDR2 sequences are SGDLS and YYNGEE. Deletions cut 0 bases from V and 3 bases from J, with 12 bases between.

V and J are TRBV5-1 and TRBJ2-2; 10 bases fit TRBD2. The trim removed 1 base at V and 4 bases at J, leaving 10 bases unmatched. CDR1 SGHRS and CDR2 YFSETQ come from the germline V gene. The CDR3 spans 18 residues. The DNA of the CDR3 is TGCGCCAGCAGCTTGCCGAAGCTAGCGGGAGTGAGCACCGGGGAGCTGTTTTTT. This translates into CASSLPKLAGVSTGELFF.

This sequence joins TRBV7-9 and TRBJ2-1; possible D gene TRBD2, 5 bases. The V gene's germline CDR1 is SEHNR and CDR2 FQNEAQ (reference sequence). The CDR3 has 14 amino acids. The V and J ends lost 5 bases and 6 bases respectively, with 14 bases between them. The CDR3, as DNA: TGTGCCAGCAGCGTAAATACTAGAGCCAATGAGCAGTTCTTC. As protein: CASSVNTRANEQFF.

The genes are TRBV5-1 and TRBJ1-2, with D possibly matching TRBD1 (5 bases). Trimming removed 4 bases from V and 7 bases from J, with 17 bases in between. The CDR3 is made up of 14 amino acids. Germline V gene sequence: CDR1 SGHRS, CDR2 YFSETQ. DNA of the CDR3: TGCGCCAGCAGCCCTCGGGGGGAAATCTCTGGCTACACCTTC. Its protein product is CASSPRGEISGYTF.

The chain uses TRBV3-1 (or the pseudogene TRBV3-2) and TRBJ1-2; 9 bases line up with TRBD1. Trimming cost V 1 base and J 4 bases; bases outside gene matches: 7. The CDR3 covers 16 residues. Germline loops: CDR1 LGHDT, CDR2 YNNKEL (reference sequence). The CDR3 spells CASSQGVQGAGYGYTF. The CDR3 bases are TGTGCCAGCAGCCAAGGTGTACAGGGGGCGGGCTATGGCTACACCTTC.

The chain carries TRBV3-1 (or the pseudogene TRBV3-2) and TRBJ1-1, with TRBD1 matching 7 bases. CDR3 length: 17 residues. V gave up 4 bases and J gave up 10 bases; unmatched junction bases: 21. Germline V CDR1 and CDR2: LGHDT, YNNKEL (reference sequence). Here the CDR3 reads CASSPRTINRGPLRAFF. Here the CDR3 DNA reads TGTGCCAGCAGCCCAAGAACGATCAACAGGGGCCCCCTGAGAGCTTTCTTT.

The gene calls are TRBV21-1 and TRBJ1-1; the tabulated D call, TRBD1, remains unverified against the DNA. TRBV21-1 is annotated as a pseudogene. The length of the CDR3 is 19 residues. CDR3 sequence reads: CASSCPTCSVRDRNTEAFF. The CDR3 DNA follows: TGTGCCAGCAGCTGCCCCACCTGTTCCGTACGTGACAGGAACACTGAAGCTTTCTTT.

This chain links TRBV24-1 with TRBJ2-5; 12 bases line up with TRBD2. V lost 10 bases, J lost 1 base, and 12 bases stayed unmatched. Per the germline V gene, CDR1 is KGHDR and CDR2 is SFDVKD. CDR3 length equals 17 residues. The CDR3 DNA sequence: TGTGCCACACTTGAACCCCGGACTAGCGGGGCCCAAGAGACCCAGTACTTC. Amino acids: CATLEPRTSGAQETQYF.

The chain joins TRBV18 to TRBJ1-4; a possible D gene is TRBD1 (6 bases). The germline CDR1 and CDR2 sequences are KGHSH and LQKENI. V was shortened by 3 bases and J by 3 bases, with 8 bases between the two germline ends. This CDR3 is 14 amino acids long. CDR3 in amino acids: CASSPEGANEKLFF. In DNA form, the CDR3 reads TGTGCCAGCTCACCCGAGGGGGCTAATGAAAAACTGTTTTTT.

The CDR3 DNA sequence: TGTGCCAGCTCACGCGGGCACGCCGGGGAGGAGCAGTACTTC. Its translation is CASSRGHAGEEQYF. This chain links TRBV18 with TRBJ2-7, with TRBD2 as a possible D gene (5 bases). The CDR3 extends over 14 amino acids. Germline-derived CDR1 and CDR2 are KGHSH and LQKENI. With 4 bases removed from V and 7 bases from J, the gap between germline ends came to 17 bases.

This rearrangement joins TRBV24-1 to TRBJ2-7, with 7 bases aligning to TRBD1. V was pared by 5 bases and J by 2 bases, with 8 bases of the junction left unmatched. Germline-derived CDR1 and CDR2 are KGHDR and SFDVKD. This CDR3 spans 15 amino acids. CDR3 bases: TGTGCCACCAGTGGAGGGACAGCCTACCCCTACGAGCAGTACTTC. Its protein is CATSGGTAYPYEQYF.

This clone was picked up a small number of times. The J gene is TRBJ1-4, the V gene TRBV5-5; D is possibly TRBD1 (6 bases). Germline CDR1 SGHKS, CDR2 YYEKEE (reference sequence). This CDR3 contains 15 residues. The germline V and J ends were trimmed by 4 bases and 5 bases, with 15 bases remaining between them. DNA of the CDR3: TGTGCCAGCAGCGAAAACAGGGCCTCCAATGAAAAACTGTTTTTT. This encodes CASSENRASNEKLFF.

The J gene is TRBJ2-1, the V gene TRBV9; TRBD2 agrees at 8 bases. Trimming removed 4 bases from V and 6 bases from J; junction bases left unmatched: 6. The CDR3 runs 14 residues. CDR1 and CDR2 (germline): SGDLS, YYNGEE. CDR3 sequence (DNA): TGTGCCAGCAGCCCAGGACTAGCCGCCAATGAGCAGTTCTTC. Its translation: CASSPGLAANEQFF.

The chain has TRBV3-1 (or the pseudogene TRBV3-2) and TRBJ2-5; 9 nucleotides line up with TRBD2. The CDR3 has 15 amino acids. Germline CDR1 reads LGHDT; CDR2 reads YNNKEL (reference sequence). V gave up 7 bases and J gave up 2 bases; unmatched junction bases: 8. The CDR3, as DNA: TGTGCCAGCACCGTACTAGCGGGCGGGCAAGAGACCCAGTACTTC. Protein sequence: CASTVLAGGQETQYF.

The chain employs TRBV5-1 and TRBJ1-5; weak D call: TRBD1 (6 bases). The CDR3 extends over 15 amino acids. The ends were cut back, 4 bases at V and 2 bases at J, with 13 bases in the middle. The germline V gene encodes CDR1 SGHRS and CDR2 YFSETQ. The DNA of the CDR3 is TGCGCCAGCAGCCCGGGGGGGGCCCGCAATCAGCCCCAGCATTTT. Translated: CASSPGGARNQPQHF.

In its sample, this clone was seen once. The chain combines TRBV5-1 with TRBJ1-1; 9 positions match TRBD1. Germline V CDR1 and CDR2: SGHRS, YFSETQ. The CDR3 totals 17 residues. The V segment lost 3 bases and the J segment 7 bases; nucleotides outside the gene matches: 16. CDR3 nucleotides: TGCGCCAGCAGCTCTTCACCGGGACAGGGTAGTCGGATTGAAGCTTTCTTT. Encoded protein: CASSSSPGQGSRIEAFF.

The chain couples TRBV3-1 (or the pseudogene TRBV3-2) to TRBJ2-1; tentatively, D is TRBD2 (5 bases). Trimming removed 1 base from V and 10 bases from J, with 20 bases in between. CDR3 length: 16 amino acids. The germline gives CDR1 LGHDT, CDR2 YNNKEL (reference sequence). The CDR3 DNA reads as TGTGCCAGCAGCCAAGTAGGTGGGAGCAACCTAGGGGAGCAGTTCTTC. Its protein product is CASSQVGGSNLGEQFF.

The J gene is TRBJ2-3, the V gene TRBV2; possible D gene TRBD2, 6 bases. The V and J ends lost 9 bases and 6 bases respectively, with 16 bases between them. Germline CDR1 reads SNHLY; CDR2 reads FYNNEI. CDR3 length: 13 residues. The CDR3 DNA sequence: TGTGCCAGGCTAGCGCGAGGGGTGGATACGCAGTATTTT. Translated: CARLARGVDTQYF.

This clone has more than one count but fewer than ten. This sequence joins TRBV21-1 and TRBJ1-2. TRBV21-1 is a recognized pseudogene. The CDR3 sequence is 14 residues long. The CDR3 protein is CASRSKPTNYGYTF. The CDR3 DNA follows: TGTGCCAGCAGATCCAAGCCCACTAACTATGGCTACACCTTC.

For the CDR3, the DNA is TGTGCCAGTAGTATAGGCGGCCGCTCCTATAATTCACCCCTCCACTTT. Translated: CASSIGGRSYNSPLHF. The rearrangement joins TRBV19 to TRBJ1-6; D unresolved. Between the trimmed V and J ends, which lost 1 base and 0 bases, there was a span of 7 bases. The CDR3 covers 16 residues. Germline CDR1 is LNHDA and CDR2 is SQIVND (reference sequence). The whole variable domain, remainder taken from reference TRBV19 and TRBJ1-6, is DGGITQSPKYLFRKEGQNVTLSCEQNLNHDAMYWYRQDPGQGLRLIYYSQIVNDFQKGDIAEGYSVSREKKESFPLTVTSAQKNPTAFYLCASSIGGRSYNSPLHFGNGTRLTVT.

The chain recombines TRBV29-1 with TRBJ1-1, with no clear D. The CDR3 length is 13 residues. Deletions cut 4 bases from V and 0 bases from J, with 9 bases between. Germline V gene lookup returns CDR1 SQVTM and CDR2 ANQGSEA. CDR3 loop: CSVARRLNTEAFF. DNA of the CDR3: TGCAGCGTTGCGCGTCGTCTGAACACTGAAGCTTTCTTT.

The chain links TRBV18 to TRBJ2-1; 12 positions agree with TRBD2. The trim removed 3 bases at V and 4 bases at J, leaving 4 bases unmatched. The CDR3 covers 16 residues. The germline gives CDR1 KGHSH, CDR2 LQKENI. The CDR3 bases are TGTGCCAGCTCACCGACCGGGACTAGCGGGTACAATGAGCAGTTCTTC. Translated, it gives CASSPTGTSGYNEQFF.

The rearrangement uses TRBV4-1 and TRBJ1-1; 7 nucleotides agree with TRBD1. Germline CDR1 and CDR2: MGHRA and YSYEKL. V gave up 2 bases and J gave up 11 bases; unmatched junction bases: 8. This CDR3 is built from 13 residues. The CDR3 DNA reads as TGCGCCAGCAGCCAACTTACAGGGGTGGCGGCTTTCTTT. Translated: CASSQLTGVAAFF.

The gene calls are TRBV7-6 and TRBJ2-5; weak D call: TRBD2 (5 bases). V was shortened by 1 base and J by 3 bases, with 15 bases between the two germline ends. Per germline, CDR1 SGHVS and CDR2 FNYEAQ. There are 16 residues in the CDR3. The CDR3 is CASSLGPGGGKETQYF. The CDR3 coding sequence is TGTGCCAGCAGCTTAGGTCCCGGAGGCGGAAAAGAGACCCAGTACTTC.

The chain recombines TRBV4-1 with TRBJ2-7; 9 bases match TRBD2. The CDR3 has 16 residues. Germline trimming cut 0 bases from V and 3 bases from J; bases unmatched to any gene: 6. Per the germline V gene, CDR1 is MGHRA and CDR2 is YSYEKL. The CDR3: CASSQESSSGVYEQYF. CDR3 nucleotide sequence: TGCGCCAGCAGCCAAGAATCGTCTAGCGGGGTCTACGAGCAGTACTTC.

This clone was found once. The chain joins TRBV30 to TRBJ2-2, with D perhaps matching TRBD2 (6 bases). Germline CDR1 reads GTSNPN; CDR2 reads SVGIG (reference sequence). The V end was cut by 0 bases, the J end by 7 bases, with 15 bases between. CDR3 length: 15 amino acids. The CDR3 nucleotides are TGTGCCTGGAGTGTATCCAGTCCGGGGGTCGGGGAGCTGTTTTTT. It codes for CAWSVSSPGVGELFF.

This chain connects TRBV7-9 to TRBJ2-7; D not resolved. Germline V gene data show CDR1 as SEHNR and CDR2 as FQNEAQ (reference sequence). The CDR3 totals 14 residues. Trimming removed 5 bases from V and 12 bases from J, with 23 bases in between. This chain's CDR3 is CASSPEGPQTRRYF. In DNA, the CDR3 is TGTGCCAGCAGCCCCGAAGGCCCTCAAACACGGAGGTACTTC.

The J gene is TRBJ2-7, the V gene TRBV2; 8 bases are shared with TRBD1. Unmatched junction bases numbered 3, after V lost 5 bases and J lost 0 bases. This CDR3 has 14 amino acids. Germline values: CDR1 SNHLY, CDR2 FYNNEI. For the CDR3, the DNA is TGTGCCAGCAGTTGGGACAGGTACTCCTACGAGCAGTACTTC. Translated, it gives CASSWDRYSYEQYF. The whole variable domain, remainder taken from reference TRBV2 and TRBJ2-7, is EPEVTQTPSHQVTQMGQEVILRCVPISNHLYFYWYRQILGQKVEFLVSFYNNEISEKSEIFDDQFSVERPDGSNFTLKIRSTKLEDSAMYFCASSWDRYSYEQYFGPGTRLTVT.